The 17 T cell receptor beta chains below come from one sample, sequenced in a study of OX40 agonist ivuxolimab in advanced cancers. Assay: immunoSEQ multiplex PCR; the TCRdb copy retains only in-frame clones and omits some. The data hold around 70,000 clones, with 65% to 85% observed a single time. This specimen consisted of CD4+ or CD8+ T cells sorted from blood, obtained in a trial of the OX40 agonist ivuxolimab. These TCRs come from an adult with an advanced solid tumor such as melanoma, head and neck, liver or kidney cancer.

This chain uses TRBV10-2 with TRBJ2-5; D tentatively reads TRBD1 or TRBD2 (5 bases each). The end of the DNA is better explained by TRBJ2-7, so the J call may be wrong. CDR1 is WSHSY, CDR2 SAAADI, per germline. The length of the CDR3 is 15 residues. CDR3 sequence: CASSERGVRPYEQYF. The CDR3 DNA is TGCGCCAGCAGTGAGAGAGGGGTAAGGCCCTACGAGCAGTACTTC.

J is TRBJ2-1 and V is TRBV27; D is unclear. V was pared by 10 bases and J by 0 bases, with 10 bases between. From germline, CDR1 is MNHEY and CDR2 SMNVEV (reference sequence). The CDR3 consists of 13 residues. CDR3 sequence reads: CATRVGSYNEQFF. The CDR3 coding sequence is TGTGCCACTCGGGTAGGCTCCTACAATGAGCAGTTCTTC.

The rearrangement joins TRBV4-1 to TRBJ1-5; TRBD1 might be the D (5 bases). This CDR3 is 15 amino acids long. Germline V lookup: CDR1 MGHRA, CDR2 YSYEKL. With 2 bases removed from V and 6 bases from J, the gap between germline ends came to 14 bases. CDR3 DNA: TGCGCCAGCAGCCAAAAGACAGATGGCGGTCAGCCCCAGCATTTT. This sequence encodes CASSQKTDGGQPQHF.

This clone came up once. The V and J genes are TRBV13 and TRBJ1-2; D remains unclear. V lost 3 bases and J lost 4, with 18 bases in between. Germline CDR1 and CDR2: PRHDT and FYEKMQ (reference sequence). This CDR3 comprises 16 residues. CDR3 loop: CASSFLGPITSYGYTF. CDR3 coding DNA: TGTGCCAGCAGCTTTCTAGGCCCAATTACTTCCTATGGCTACACCTTC. The full variable domain, its missing parts supplied by reference TRBV13 and TRBJ1-2, is AAGVIQSPRHLIKEKRETATLKCYPIPRHDTVYWYQQGPGQDPQFLISFYEKMQSDKGSIPDRFSAQQFSDYHSELNMSSLELGDSALYFCASSFLGPITSYGYTFGSGTRLTVV.

The J gene is TRBJ2-1, the V gene TRBV5-6, with 11 bases fitting TRBD2. CDR1 and CDR2 (germline): SGHDT, YYEEEE. The CDR3 has 15 amino acids. J was trimmed by 6 bases and V by 3 bases; bases with no gene match: 5. DNA of the CDR3: TGTGCCAGCAGCTGGAGACTAGCGGGAAGCAATGAGCAGTTCTTC. Translated, it gives CASSWRLAGSNEQFF.

This chain joins TRBV29-1 and TRBJ2-3, with D unresolved. This CDR3 is 11 amino acids long. Per germline, CDR1 SQVTM and CDR2 ANQGSEA. Trimming removed 8 bases at V and 5 bases at J, with 11 bases between. For the CDR3, the DNA is TGCAGCTCGACCAAAGTAGATACGCAGTATTTT. Translation: CSSTKVDTQYF.

V and J are TRBV28 and TRBJ2-7, with 7 positions matching TRBD2. The germline V gene has CDR1 MDHEN and CDR2 SYDVKM. The CDR3 has 14 residues. The trim removed 6 bases at V and 3 bases at J, leaving 8 bases unmatched. This chain's CDR3 is CASSGPGTNYEQYF. The CDR3 coding sequence is TGTGCCAGCAGCGGCCCCGGGACTAACTACGAGCAGTACTTC.

This chain joins TRBV18 and TRBJ1-1; TRBD1 matches at 9 bases. This CDR3 has 15 residues. In germline, CDR1 is KGHSH, CDR2 LQKENI. With 3 bases clipped from V and 1 base from J, the junction kept 3 bases outside the gene matches. The CDR3 reads CASSPSTGGNTEAFF. CDR3 nucleotide sequence: TGTGCCAGCTCACCCTCGACAGGGGGGAACACTGAAGCTTTCTTT.

V is TRBV10-3 and J is TRBJ1-3, with a possible D match to TRBD1 (5 bases). This CDR3 contains 17 residues. Looked up from germline, CDR1 is ENHRY and CDR2 is SYGVKD. V was pared by 3 bases and J by 0 bases, with 15 bases between. DNA of the CDR3: TGTGCCATCAGTGACCAGCGGGACGCAGCCTCTGGAAACACCATATATTTT. Protein product: CAISDQRDAASGNTIYF.

The chain employs TRBV27 and TRBJ1-6; D is possibly TRBD1 (5 bases). Trimming stripped 0 bases from V and 0 bases from J, with 9 bases between. This CDR3 is built from 17 residues. Germline CDR1 MNHEY, CDR2 SMNVEV (reference sequence). The CDR3 bases are TGTGCCAGCAGTTTATCGGCAGGGAGCTCCTATAATTCACCCCTCCACTTT. Its translation: CASSLSAGSSYNSPLHF.

This clone occurred a few times. This sequence joins TRBV7-2 and TRBJ2-3, with D maybe TRBD1 (7 bases). The CDR3 has 15 residues. The germline CDR1 and CDR2 sequences are SGHTA and FQGNSA. V lost 5 bases to trimming and J lost 1 base, with 13 bases between them. Here the CDR3 reads CASSRLRGGTDTQYF. The DNA of the CDR3 is TGTGCCAGCAGCCGACTCAGGGGGGGCACAGATACGCAGTATTTT.

The chain recombines TRBV7-2 with TRBJ1-6; 8 bases match TRBD1. The ends lost 1 base at V and 2 bases at J; junction bases unmatched: 7. The CDR3 spans 18 residues. Germline V CDR1 and CDR2: SGHTA, FQGNSA. CDR3 loop: CASSLVGQGGTYNSPLHF. The DNA of the CDR3 is TGTGCCAGCAGCTTAGTTGGACAGGGTGGCACCTATAATTCACCCCTCCACTTT.

J is TRBJ1-6 and V is TRBV2; D might be TRBD1 (5 bases). Trimming took 7 bases from V and 7 from J, leaving 26 bases between them. In germline, CDR1 is SNHLY, CDR2 FYNNEI. The CDR3 has 18 amino acids. CDR3: CASNPRDQGRGRNSPLHF. CDR3 nucleotides: TGTGCCAGCAACCCGCGCGATCAGGGAAGGGGACGGAATTCACCCCTCCACTTT.

The chain has TRBV19 and TRBJ2-1; TRBD1 might be the D (6 bases). The CDR3 is 16 amino acids. The germline V and J ends were trimmed by 1 base and 3 bases, with 13 bases remaining between them. The germline gives CDR1 LNHDA, CDR2 SQIVND (reference sequence). CDR3 DNA sequence: TGTGCCAGTAGTATAGCGCTCGGACAGCTCTACAATGAGCAGTTCTTC. This sequence encodes CASSIALGQLYNEQFF. Full variable domain (outside the CDR3, taken from reference TRBV19 and TRBJ2-1): DGGITQSPKYLFRKEGQNVTLSCEQNLNHDAMYWYRQDPGQGLRLIYYSQIVNDFQKGDIAEGYSVSREKKESFPLTVTSAQKNPTAFYLCASSIALGQLYNEQFFGPGTRLTVL.

The V and J genes are TRBV28 and TRBJ2-7; D not resolved. This CDR3 comprises 14 residues. Trimming removed 2 bases from V and 4 bases from J, with 12 bases in between. In germline, CDR1 is MDHEN, CDR2 SYDVKM. CDR3 sequence reads: CASSLQEIIYEQYF. The CDR3 bases are TGTGCCAGCAGTTTACAAGAAATCATTTACGAGCAGTACTTC.

This chain joins TRBV7-2 and TRBJ2-7; tentatively, D is TRBD2 (6 bases). The V end was cut by 1 base, the J end by 2 bases, with 12 bases between. CDR1 is SGHTA, CDR2 FQGNSA, per germline. There are 15 residues in the CDR3. CDR3 region: CASSLVGGVAYEQYF. The CDR3, as DNA: TGTGCCAGCAGCTTAGTGGGGGGAGTGGCCTACGAGCAGTACTTC.

The V and J genes are TRBV28 and TRBJ1-5, with D possibly matching TRBD1 (5 bases). With 6 bases removed from V and 4 bases from J, the gap between germline ends came to 22 bases. CDR3 length: 17 amino acids. The germline CDR1 and CDR2 sequences are MDHEN and SYDVKM. The DNA for the CDR3 is TGTGCCAGCAGCCGACCCGGGGCAGGGAGGGCAAATCAGCCCCAGCATTTT. Translation gives CASSRPGAGRANQPQHF. Using reference TRBV28 and TRBJ1-5 for the parts outside the CDR3, the full variable domain is DVKVTQSSRYLVKRTGEKVFLECVQDMDHENMFWYRQDPGLGLRLIYFSYDVKMKEKGDIPEGYSVSREKKERFSLILESASTNQTSMYLCASSRPGAGRANQPQHFGDGTRLSIL.